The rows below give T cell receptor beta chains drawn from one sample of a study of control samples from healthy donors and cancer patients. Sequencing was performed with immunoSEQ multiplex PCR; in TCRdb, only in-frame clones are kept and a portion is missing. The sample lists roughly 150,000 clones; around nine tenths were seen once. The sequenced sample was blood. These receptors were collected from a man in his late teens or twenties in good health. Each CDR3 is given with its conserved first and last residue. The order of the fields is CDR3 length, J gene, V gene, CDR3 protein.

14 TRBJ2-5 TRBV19 CASSLVGSQKTQYF
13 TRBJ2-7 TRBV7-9 CASSLGGLPEQYF
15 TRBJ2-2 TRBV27 CASSPLQANTGELFF
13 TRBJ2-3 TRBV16 CASSPTTAGTQYF
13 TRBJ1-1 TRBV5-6 CASSFVRVEAAFF
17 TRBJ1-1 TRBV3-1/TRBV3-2 CASSKTGSLLLNTEAFF
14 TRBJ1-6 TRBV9 CASSVEPYNSPLHF
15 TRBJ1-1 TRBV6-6 CASTDRGGGNTEAFF
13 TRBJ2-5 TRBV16 CASSQSGRETQYF
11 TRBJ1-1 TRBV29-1 CSVEERTEAFF